Shown below are 15 T cell receptor beta chains from a single sample sequenced in a study of radiotherapy plus CTLA-4 blockade in lung cancer. The assay was immunoSEQ multiplex PCR, and TCRdb's table has in-frame clones only and misses some. The sample lists some 80,000 clones; approximately 84% were seen once. The specimen comprised peripheral blood, sampled from a patient treated with radiotherapy plus ipilimumab. The receptors derive from a human donor with non-small cell lung cancer who had stable disease on radiotherapy plus ipilimumab.

The V and J genes are TRBV2 and TRBJ2-3; 9 nucleotides align to TRBD2. CDR1 and CDR2 (germline): SNHLY, FYNNEI. This CDR3 is built from 15 residues. J lost 7 bases, V lost 7 bases, and 12 bases had no gene match. CDR3 amino acids: CASNPTSGTSYTQYF. Written as DNA, the CDR3 is TGTGCCAGCAACCCGACTAGCGGAACTTCTTATACGCAGTATTTT.

The V call is TRBV28, the J call TRBJ1-5; TRBD1 agrees at 7 bases. The V segment lost 5 bases and the J segment 2 bases; nucleotides outside the gene matches: 9. Germline lookup yields CDR1 MDHEN and CDR2 SYDVKM. This CDR3 contains 16 residues. The CDR3 loop is CASSKLTGFRNQPQHF. Here the CDR3 DNA reads TGTGCCAGCAGTAAACTGACAGGGTTCCGCAATCAGCCCCAGCATTTT.

The chain uses TRBV2 and TRBJ2-5; 8 bases are shared with TRBD1. CDR1 and CDR2 (germline): SNHLY, FYNNEI. Unmatched junction bases numbered 8, after V lost 10 bases and J lost 7 bases. The length of the CDR3 is 12 residues. The DNA for the CDR3 is TGTGCCACCGACGGACAGGGCACGACCCAGTACTTC. It codes for CATDGQGTTQYF.

This rearrangement joins TRBV11-1 to TRBJ2-5; D remains unclear. Germline CDR1 reads SGHAT; CDR2 reads FQDESV (reference sequence). The V and J ends lost 5 bases and 5 bases respectively, with 9 bases between them. This CDR3 is 12 amino acids long. CDR3 residues: CASSLVGETQYF. The CDR3, as DNA: TGTGCCAGCAGCCTAGTCGGGGAGACCCAGTACTTC.

The CDR3 region is CASSFEQGRSEQYF. CDR3 coding DNA: TGTGCCAGCAGCTTCGAACAGGGCCGCAGCGAGCAGTACTTC. V and J are TRBV5-5 and TRBJ2-7; D may be TRBD1 (6 bases). The CDR3 has 14 residues. With 2 bases removed from V and 6 bases from J, the gap between germline ends came to 15 bases. The germline V gene encodes CDR1 SGHKS and CDR2 YYEKEE (reference sequence).

The chain combines TRBV7-9 with TRBJ2-1; D possibly corresponds to TRBD2 (5 bases). The CDR3 loop spans 16 amino acids. Trimming took 1 base from V and 4 from J, leaving 14 bases between them. From germline, CDR1 is SEHNR and CDR2 FQNEAQ (reference sequence). In DNA, the CDR3 is TGTGCCAGCAGCTTAGAAGCGGCCCCTCCTTACAATGAGCAGTTCTTC. This codes for CASSLEAAPPYNEQFF.

The V gene is TRBV11-2, the J gene TRBJ2-3; 10 bases fit TRBD2. In germline, CDR1 is SGHAT, CDR2 FQNNGV. V dropped 5 bases and J dropped 6; count of bases not matched to a gene: 11. The CDR3 runs 16 residues. CDR3 protein: CASSRNSGGTLDTQYF. CDR3 coding DNA: TGTGCCAGCAGCCGCAATAGCGGGGGGACCTTGGATACGCAGTATTTT.

The chain carries TRBV7-6 and TRBJ1-6, with D possibly matching TRBD1 (5 bases). The CDR3 consists of 16 residues. The germline CDR1 and CDR2 sequences are SGHVS and FNYEAQ. The germline V and J ends were trimmed by 0 bases and 9 bases, with 15 bases remaining between them. CDR3 sequence: CASSLANSGRGSPLHF. CDR3 in DNA: TGTGCCAGCAGCTTAGCGAACTCAGGGCGGGGTTCACCCCTCCACTTT.

Only a few counts were recorded for this clone. Other DNA sequences in this specimen translate into the identical CDR3. This rearrangement joins TRBV28 to TRBJ2-7, with no clear D. V was clipped by 5 bases and J by 2 bases, with 7 bases between them. The CDR3 runs to 12 residues. Germline-derived CDR1 and CDR2 are MDHEN and SYDVKM. This CDR3 is CASSLTTYEQYF. CDR3 bases: TGTGCCAGCAGTCTAACGACCTACGAGCAGTACTTC.

The chain links TRBV7-8 to TRBJ2-3, with 15 bases aligning to TRBD2. The CDR3 sequence is 19 residues long. Germline V CDR1 and CDR2: SGHVS, FQNEAQ. V was clipped by 0 bases and J by 5 bases; unmatched bases: 9. The CDR3 here is CASSLAGTSGRRLGDTQYF. CDR3 nucleotides: TGTGCCAGCAGCTTAGCTGGGACTAGCGGGAGGCGGCTGGGAGATACGCAGTATTTT.

The rearrangement joins TRBV19 to TRBJ1-1, with TRBD1 as a possible D gene (5 bases). Trimming stripped 3 bases from V and 6 bases from J, with 14 bases between. The CDR3 is made up of 14 amino acids. Germline assignment: CDR1 LNHDA and CDR2 SQIVND (reference sequence). CDR3 coding DNA: TGTGCCAGTAGTATTGGTGACAGTGCCCCTGAAGCTTTCTTT. Its protein is CASSIGDSAPEAFF.

This clone was found once. The rearrangement uses TRBV10-1 and TRBJ1-1; 9 nucleotides agree with TRBD1. CDR1 WNHNN and CDR2 SYGVQD come from the germline V gene (reference sequence). CDR3 length equals 13 residues. The V segment lost 6 bases and the J segment 5 bases; nucleotides outside the gene matches: 4. For the CDR3, the DNA is TGCGCCAGCAGAGGGACAGGGAGGACTGAAGCTTTCTTT. Residues: CASRGTGRTEAFF.

This chain links TRBV6-6 with TRBJ2-7; D unclear. Between the trimmed V and J ends, which lost 2 bases and 1 base, there was a span of 6 bases. The CDR3 has 13 amino acids. Germline CDR1 MNHNY, CDR2 SVGAGI (reference sequence). CDR3 residues: CASSYEESYEQYF. The CDR3 coding sequence is TGTGCCAGCAGTTACGAGGAATCCTACGAGCAGTACTTC.

The V and J genes are TRBV5-1 and TRBJ2-1; TRBD2 aligns across 7 bases. Germline CDR1 is SGHRS and CDR2 is YFSETQ. The J segment lost 2 bases and the V segment lost 1 base, leaving 12 bases of the junction unmatched. This CDR3 spans 18 amino acids. CDR3 loop: CASSLNRPGGRTYNEQFF. Here the CDR3 DNA reads TGCGCCAGCAGCTTGAACCGGCCGGGGGGTAGGACCTACAATGAGCAGTTCTTC.

V and J are TRBV20-1 and TRBJ2-3, with 7 bases identical to TRBD1. The CDR3 loop spans 11 amino acids. J gave up 13 bases and V 5 bases, and 9 bases lay outside the gene matches. Germline CDR1 and CDR2: DFQATT and SNEGSKA (reference sequence). This chain's CDR3 is CSAEADRRKYF. CDR3 DNA: TGCAGTGCTGAGGCGGACAGGCGAAAGTATTTT.